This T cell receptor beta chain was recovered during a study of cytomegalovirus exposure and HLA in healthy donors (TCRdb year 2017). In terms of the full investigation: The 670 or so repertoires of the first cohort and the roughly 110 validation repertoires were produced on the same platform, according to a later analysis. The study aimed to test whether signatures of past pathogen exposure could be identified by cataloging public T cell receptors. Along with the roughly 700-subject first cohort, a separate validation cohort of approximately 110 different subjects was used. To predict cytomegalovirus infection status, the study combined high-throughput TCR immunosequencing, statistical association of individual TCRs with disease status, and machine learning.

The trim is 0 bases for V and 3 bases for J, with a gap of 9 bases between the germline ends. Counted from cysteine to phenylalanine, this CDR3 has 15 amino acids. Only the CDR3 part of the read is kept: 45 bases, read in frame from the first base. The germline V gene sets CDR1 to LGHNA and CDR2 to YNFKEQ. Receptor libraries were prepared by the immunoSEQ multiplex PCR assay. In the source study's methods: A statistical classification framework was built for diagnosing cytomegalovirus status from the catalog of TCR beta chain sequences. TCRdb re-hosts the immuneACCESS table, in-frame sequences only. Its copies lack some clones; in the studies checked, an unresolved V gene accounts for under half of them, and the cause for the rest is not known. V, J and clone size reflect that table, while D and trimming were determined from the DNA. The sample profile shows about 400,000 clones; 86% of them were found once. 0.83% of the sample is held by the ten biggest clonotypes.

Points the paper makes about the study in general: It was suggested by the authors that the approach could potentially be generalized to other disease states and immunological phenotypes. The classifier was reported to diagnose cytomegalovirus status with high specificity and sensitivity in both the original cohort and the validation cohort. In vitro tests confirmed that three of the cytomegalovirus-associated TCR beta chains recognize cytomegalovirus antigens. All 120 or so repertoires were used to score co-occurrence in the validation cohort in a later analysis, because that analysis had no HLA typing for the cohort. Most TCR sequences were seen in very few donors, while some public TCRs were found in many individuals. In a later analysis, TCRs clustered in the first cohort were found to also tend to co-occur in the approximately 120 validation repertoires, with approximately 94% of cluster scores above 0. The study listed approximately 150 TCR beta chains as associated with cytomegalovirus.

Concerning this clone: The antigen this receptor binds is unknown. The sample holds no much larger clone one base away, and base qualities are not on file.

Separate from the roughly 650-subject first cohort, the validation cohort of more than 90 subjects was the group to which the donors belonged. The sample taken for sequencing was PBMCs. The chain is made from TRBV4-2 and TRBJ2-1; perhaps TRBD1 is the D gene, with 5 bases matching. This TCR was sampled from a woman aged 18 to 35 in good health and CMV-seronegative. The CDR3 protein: CASSQDSGIYNEQFF. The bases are TGTGCCAGCAGCCAAGATTCAGGGATCTACAATGAGCAGTTCTTC.